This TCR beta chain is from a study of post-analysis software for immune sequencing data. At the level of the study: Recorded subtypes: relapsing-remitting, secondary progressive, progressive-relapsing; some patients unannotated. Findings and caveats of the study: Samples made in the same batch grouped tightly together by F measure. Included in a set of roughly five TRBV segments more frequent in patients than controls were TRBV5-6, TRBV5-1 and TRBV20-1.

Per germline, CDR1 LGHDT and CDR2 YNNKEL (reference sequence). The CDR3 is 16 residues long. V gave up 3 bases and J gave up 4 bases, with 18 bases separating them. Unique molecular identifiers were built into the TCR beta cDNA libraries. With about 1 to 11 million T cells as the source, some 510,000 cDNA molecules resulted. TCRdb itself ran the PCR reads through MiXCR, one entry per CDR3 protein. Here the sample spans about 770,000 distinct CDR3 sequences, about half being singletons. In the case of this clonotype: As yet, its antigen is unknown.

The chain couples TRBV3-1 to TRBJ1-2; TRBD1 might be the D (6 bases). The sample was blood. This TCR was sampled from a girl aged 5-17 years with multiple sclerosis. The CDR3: CASSQAGTQDVYGYTF. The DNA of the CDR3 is TGTGCCAGCAGCCAGGCCGGGACACAAGATGTCTATGGCTACACCTTC.